This T cell receptor (beta chain) appears in the sequencing data of a study of T cell responses to AZD1222 COVID-19 vaccine. Study-level points and caveats: CD4 TCRs linked to vaccination spanned spike, dominating at 160-218 and 743-854.

About this clone: Its antigen is not identified.

TCRdb keeps only in-frame clones here, not all; method: immunoSEQ multiplex PCR. The sample lists fewer than 120,000 clones, 81% seen once, with approximately 5% in the top ten. Germline loops: CDR1 SGHNT, CDR2 YYREEE (reference sequence). The ends were cut back, 0 bases at V and 7 bases at J, with 13 bases in the middle. CDR3 length: 14 residues. The chain joins TRBV5-4 to TRBJ1-2; D unresolved. The receptor's source is an adult in good health. This specimen was peripheral blood, taken on day 0 of AZD1222 vaccination. CDR3 nucleotide sequence: TGTGCCAGCAGCTTGGGCCTCGAGGGTCGTGGCTACACCTTC. This encodes CASSLGLEGRGYTF. The full variable domain, in which reference TRBV5-4 and TRBJ1-2 provide the parts outside the CDR3, is ETGVTQSPTHLIKTRGQQVTLRCSSQSGHNTVSWYQQALGQGPQFIFQYYREEENGRGNFPPRFSGLQFPNYSSELNVNALELDDSALYLCASSLGLEGRGYTFGSGTRLTVV.